This T cell receptor beta chain was retrieved from a study of T cell responses to AZD1222 COVID-19 vaccine. TCRdb keeps only in-frame clones here, not all; method: immunoSEQ multiplex PCR. The repertoire includes over 150,000 clones, 90% of them detected once, and about 2.6% sits in the top ten. General observations from the study: Dominant CD4 TCR responses targeted spike regions 160-218 and 743-854. White British donors predominated, females outnumbered males, and clonal diversity was possibly underestimated. The number of AZD1222 recipients seropositive at baseline was only 5 to 7.

Note on this clone: The target antigen is unknown.

Germline V gives CDR1 LNHDA, CDR2 SQIVND (reference sequence). The CDR3 is 13 residues long. V lost 3 bases to trimming and J lost 5 bases, with 10 bases between them. The chain links TRBV19 to TRBJ2-5; D remains ambiguous. The TCR was taken from an adult in good health. Sequences were derived from peripheral blood, sampled on day 0 of AZD1222 vaccination. CDR3 in DNA: TGTGCCAGTAGTATCCCTCCCGGGGAGACCCAGTACTTC. This gives the protein CASSIPPGETQYF.